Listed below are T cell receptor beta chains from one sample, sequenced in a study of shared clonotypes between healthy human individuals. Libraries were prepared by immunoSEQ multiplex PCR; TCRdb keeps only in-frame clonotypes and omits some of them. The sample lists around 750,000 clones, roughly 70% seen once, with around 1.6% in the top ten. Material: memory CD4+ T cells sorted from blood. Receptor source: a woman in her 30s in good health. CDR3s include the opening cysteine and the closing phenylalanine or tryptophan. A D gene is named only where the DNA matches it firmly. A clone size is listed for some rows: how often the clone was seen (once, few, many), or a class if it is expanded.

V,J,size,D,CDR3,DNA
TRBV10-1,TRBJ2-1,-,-,CASSDPGSGNEQFF,TGCGCCAGCAGTGACCCCGGGAGTGGCAATGAGCAGTTCTTC
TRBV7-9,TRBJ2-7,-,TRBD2,CASSGGRGNAYEQYF,TGTGCCAGCAGCGGTGGGCGGGGGAATGCCTACGAGCAGTACTTC
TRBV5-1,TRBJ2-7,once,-,CASSPDSLGSYEQYF,TGCGCCAGCAGCCCGGACAGTCTAGGTTCCTACGAGCAGTACTTC
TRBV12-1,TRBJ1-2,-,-,CASSPDRGTYQGYTF,TGTGCCAGCAGCCCGGACAGGGGGACCTATCAGGGCTACACCTTC
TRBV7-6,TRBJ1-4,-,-,CASSVAGTANEKLFF,TGTGCCAGCAGCGTGGCCGGAACGGCTAATGAAAAACTGTTTTTT
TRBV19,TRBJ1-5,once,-,CASSIRGTSNQPQHF,TGTGCCAGTAGTATCAGGGGCACTAGCAATCAGCCCCAGCATTTT
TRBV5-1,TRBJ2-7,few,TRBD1,CASSAGTGGLEQYF,TGCGCCAGCAGCGCCGGGACAGGGGGTCTGGAGCAGTACTTC
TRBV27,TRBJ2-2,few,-,CASSLDFTGELFF,TGTGCCAGCAGTTTGGACTTCACCGGGGAGCTGTTTTTT
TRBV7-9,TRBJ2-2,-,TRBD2,CASSLSGTGELFF,TGTGCCAGCAGCCTTAGCGGGACCGGGGAGCTGTTTTTT
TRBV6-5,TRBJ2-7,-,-,CASSYSNRGAAEQYF,TGTGCCAGCAGTTACTCGAACCGGGGGGCGGCCGAGCAGTACTTC
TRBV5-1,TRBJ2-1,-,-,CASSLAGTNYNEQFF,TGCGCCAGCAGCTTAGCCGGGACCAACTACAATGAGCAGTTCTTC
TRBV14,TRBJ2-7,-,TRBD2,CASSHGLAGDKLYF,TGTGCCAGCAGCCACGGACTAGCGGGAGATAAGTTGTACTTC
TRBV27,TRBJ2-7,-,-,CASALKWVSSYEQYF,TGTGCCAGCGCTTTAAAATGGGTAAGCTCCTACGAGCAGTACTTC
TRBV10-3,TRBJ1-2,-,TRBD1,CAISGGDRTTNYGYTF,TGTGCCATCAGTGGAGGGGACAGGACAACTAACTATGGCTACACCTTC
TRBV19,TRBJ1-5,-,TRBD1,CASSAGTENQPQHF,TGTGCCAGTAGTGCCGGGACAGAGAATCAGCCCCAGCATTTT
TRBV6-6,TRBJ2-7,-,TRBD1,CASRWTGEPYEQYF,TGTGCCAGCAGGTGGACAGGGGAACCCTACGAGCAGTACTTC
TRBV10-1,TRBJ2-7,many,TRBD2,CASSESATGGSYEQYF,TGCGCCAGCAGTGAGTCGGCAACGGGGGGGTCCTACGAGCAGTACTTC
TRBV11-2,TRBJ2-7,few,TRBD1,CASSFVWTGWNEQYF,TGTGCCAGCAGCTTTGTGTGGACAGGGTGGAACGAGCAGTACTTC
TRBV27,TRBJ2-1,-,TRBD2,CASRRTSGSSNEQFF,TGTGCCAGCAGAAGAACTAGCGGGAGTTCCAATGAGCAGTTCTTC
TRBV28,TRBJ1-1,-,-,CASRREREAFF,TGTGCCAGCAGAAGAGAAAGAGAAGCTTTCTTT
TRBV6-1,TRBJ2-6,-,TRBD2,CASSELAGVVSGANVLTF,TGTGCCAGCAGTGAGCTAGCGGGAGTCGTCTCTGGGGCCAACGTCCTGACTTTC
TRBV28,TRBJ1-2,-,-,CASGLEGRNYGYTF,TGTGCCAGCGGCCTCGAGGGCCGGAACTATGGCTACACCTTC
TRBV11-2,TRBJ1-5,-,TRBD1,CASSLAGTVNQPQHF,TGTGCCAGCAGCTTGGCCGGGACAGTTAATCAGCCCCAGCATTTT
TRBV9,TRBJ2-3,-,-,CASSTVMTGVGYTDTQYF,TGTGCCAGCAGCACCGTCATGACAGGTGTTGGCTACACAGATACGCAGTATTTT
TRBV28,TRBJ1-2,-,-,CASSLLTGYYGYTF,TGTGCCAGCAGTTTGTTAACAGGGTACTATGGCTACACCTTC
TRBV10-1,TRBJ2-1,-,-,CASSPGGYNEQFF,TGCGCCAGCAGCCCCGGGGGCTACAATGAGCAGTTCTTC
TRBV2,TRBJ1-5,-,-,CASSRQTSNQPQHF,TGTGCCAGCAGTCGACAGACTAGCAATCAGCCCCAGCATTTT
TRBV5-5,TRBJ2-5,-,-,CASSWGSRLGETQYF,TGTGCCAGCAGCTGGGGAAGTAGATTGGGGGAGACCCAGTACTTC
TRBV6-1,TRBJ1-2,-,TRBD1,CASRVGQGANYGYTF,TGTGCCAGCAGGGTAGGACAGGGGGCTAACTATGGCTACACCTTC
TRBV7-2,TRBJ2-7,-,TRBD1,CASSRDRRSYEQYF,TGTGCCAGCAGCCGGGACAGGAGGTCCTACGAGCAGTACTTC
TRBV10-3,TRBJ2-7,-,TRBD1,CATWDRDYEQYF,TGTGCCACCTGGGACAGGGACTACGAGCAGTACTTC
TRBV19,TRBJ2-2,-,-,CASSPGWGANTGELFF,TGTGCCAGTAGTCCCGGGTGGGGGGCGAACACCGGGGAGCTGTTTTTT
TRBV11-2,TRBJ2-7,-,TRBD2,CASTFERGYEQYF,TGTGCCAGCACATTCGAGCGGGGCTACGAGCAGTACTTC